This TCR beta chain was retrieved from a study of blood T cells in healthy people across ages. There are 15 residues in the CDR3. Trimming removed 2 bases at V and 4 bases at J, with 17 bases between. Looked up from germline, CDR1 is GTSNPN and CDR2 is SVGIG (reference sequence). Next came a second PCR, run for roughly 6 to 11 cycles, which used a sample-barcoded 5' primer along with a J-beta primer mix. Researchers report that a template-switch adaptor with 12 random nucleotides tagged each cDNA molecule. Each CDR3 protein gets one entry after TCRdb re-called the 5' RACE reads with MiXCR. The data contain hundreds of thousands of distinct CDR3 sequences, 53% of them singletons.

Material for sequencing was blood. The chain links TRBV30 to TRBJ1-2; D is perhaps TRBD1 (6 bases). The source is a man older than 75 in good health. The CDR3 coding sequence is TGTGCCTGGAGTAGGGGGGGGGCGCATTCCTATGGCTACACCTTC. It yields the protein CAWSRGGAHSYGYTF.